This TCR beta chain came from a study of cytomegalovirus exposure and HLA in healthy donors. Germline V gives CDR1 SGHDT, CDR2 YYEEEE. Losses at the gene ends were 4 bases for V and 7 bases for J; bases not matched to a gene: 10. The CDR3 is 14 amino acids. The PCR made use of 60 Vbeta and 13 Jbeta primers. Clones were sequenced by immunoSEQ multiplex PCR, and TCRdb holds only the in-frame ones, with some missing. The sample yields 100,000 to 120,000 clones, about 12% seen once. This clone came up once. The TCR originated in a man aged 35-49 years in good health and CMV-seropositive. Sequencing was carried out using PBMCs. The chain carries TRBV5-6 and TRBJ1-2; 7 nucleotides match TRBD1. The CDR3 protein is CASSPVQGIRGYTF. The DNA of the CDR3 is TGTGCCAGCAGCCCCGTACAGGGGATTCGTGGCTACACCTTC.